The entry that follows covers one TCR beta chain sequence. In the study's own analysis: Nucleated cell counts were estimated from reference gene primer amplification. TCRdb's table, derived via immunoSEQ multiplex PCR, lists solely in-frame clones and lacks some. Clone size and the V and J calls come from that table; the DNA yielded D and trimming. The repertoire holds around 450,000 clones, with approximately 90% as singletons. This sample was taken from a study of blood T cell repertoires in COVID-19. Study summary: The United States, Italy and Spain supplied acute and convalescent COVID-19 samples.

Cohort assignment relied on participant-reported clinical history. Two negative PCRs, clearance, or symptom resolution were required of recovered Cohort 3 donors. The sequenced material came from PBMCs or T cells enriched from blood (not recorded which). The source is a woman aged 18-35 years who had recovered from COVID-19.

The CDR3 nucleotides read TGCGCCAGCAGCCAGGTCACAGGGGGCTACGGAAACACCATATATTTT. It specifies CASSQVTGGYGNTIYF. This chain joins TRBV4-1 and TRBJ1-3; 9 bases are shared with TRBD1. CDR1 and CDR2 (germline): MGHRA, YSYEKL. The CDR3 covers 16 residues. Trimming took 3 bases from V and 4 from J; bases not matched to a gene: 7.